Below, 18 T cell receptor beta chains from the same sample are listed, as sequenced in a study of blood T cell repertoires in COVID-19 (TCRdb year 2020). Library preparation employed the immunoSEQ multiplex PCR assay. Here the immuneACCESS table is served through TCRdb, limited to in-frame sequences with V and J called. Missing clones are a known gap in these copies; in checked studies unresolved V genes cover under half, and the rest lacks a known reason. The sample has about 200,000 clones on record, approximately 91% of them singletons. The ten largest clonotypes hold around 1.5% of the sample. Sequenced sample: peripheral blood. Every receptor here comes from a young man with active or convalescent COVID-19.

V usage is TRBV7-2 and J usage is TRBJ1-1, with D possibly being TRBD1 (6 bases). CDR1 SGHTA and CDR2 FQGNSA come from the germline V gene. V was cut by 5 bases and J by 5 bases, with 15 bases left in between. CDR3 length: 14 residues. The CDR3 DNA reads TGTGCCAGCAGCGCGGACAGCGCGAAAACTGAAGCTTTCTTT. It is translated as CASSADSAKTEAFF.

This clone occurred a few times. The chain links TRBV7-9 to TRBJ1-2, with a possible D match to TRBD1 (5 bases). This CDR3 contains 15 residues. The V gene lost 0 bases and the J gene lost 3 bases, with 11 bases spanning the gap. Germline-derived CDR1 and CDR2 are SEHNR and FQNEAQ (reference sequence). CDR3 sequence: CASSLAQGLDYGYTF. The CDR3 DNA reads TGTGCCAGCAGCTTAGCGCAGGGACTGGACTATGGCTACACCTTC.

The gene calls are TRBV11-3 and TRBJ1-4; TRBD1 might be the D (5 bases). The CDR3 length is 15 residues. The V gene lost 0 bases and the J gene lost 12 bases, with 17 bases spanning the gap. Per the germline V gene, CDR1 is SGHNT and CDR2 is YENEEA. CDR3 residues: CASSLDLVGPEELFF. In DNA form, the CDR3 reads TGTGCCAGCAGCTTAGACCTCGTGGGGCCCGAGGAACTGTTTTTT.

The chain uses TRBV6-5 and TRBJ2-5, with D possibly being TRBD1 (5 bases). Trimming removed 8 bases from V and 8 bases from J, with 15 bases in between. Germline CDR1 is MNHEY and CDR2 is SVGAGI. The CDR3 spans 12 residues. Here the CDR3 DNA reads TGTGCCAGCTCTTTAGGGGTGGGAACCCAGTACTTC. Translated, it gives CASSLGVGTQYF.

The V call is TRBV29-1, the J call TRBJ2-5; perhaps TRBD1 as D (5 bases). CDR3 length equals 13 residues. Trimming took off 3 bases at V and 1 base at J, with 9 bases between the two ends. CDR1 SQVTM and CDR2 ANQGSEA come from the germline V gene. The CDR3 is CSVETAVQETQYF. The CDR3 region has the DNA TGCAGCGTTGAGACAGCCGTCCAAGAGACCCAGTACTTC.

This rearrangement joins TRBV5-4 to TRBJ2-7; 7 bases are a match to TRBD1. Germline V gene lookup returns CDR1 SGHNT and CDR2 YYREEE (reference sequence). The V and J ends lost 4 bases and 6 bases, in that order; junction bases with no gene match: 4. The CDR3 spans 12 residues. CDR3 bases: TGTGCCAGCAGCAGAAACAGGGGCGAGCAGTACTTC. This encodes CASSRNRGEQYF.

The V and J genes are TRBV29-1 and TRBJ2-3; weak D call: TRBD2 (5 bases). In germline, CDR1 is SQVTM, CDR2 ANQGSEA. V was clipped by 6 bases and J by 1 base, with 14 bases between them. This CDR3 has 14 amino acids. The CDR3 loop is CSVGGAEGTDTQYF. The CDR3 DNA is TGCAGCGTCGGAGGTGCCGAAGGCACAGATACGCAGTATTTT.

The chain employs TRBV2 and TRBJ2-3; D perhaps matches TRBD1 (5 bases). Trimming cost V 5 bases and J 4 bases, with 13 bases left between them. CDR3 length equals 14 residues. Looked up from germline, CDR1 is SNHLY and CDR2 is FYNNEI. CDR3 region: CASSRDSLADTQYF. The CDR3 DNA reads TGTGCCAGCAGTCGCGACAGTCTCGCAGATACGCAGTATTTT.

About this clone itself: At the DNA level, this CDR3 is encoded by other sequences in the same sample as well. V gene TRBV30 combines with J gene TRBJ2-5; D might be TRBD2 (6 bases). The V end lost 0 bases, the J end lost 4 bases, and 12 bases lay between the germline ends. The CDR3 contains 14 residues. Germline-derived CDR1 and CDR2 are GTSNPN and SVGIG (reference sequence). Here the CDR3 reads CAWSVRRGRETQYF. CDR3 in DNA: TGTGCCTGGAGTGTAAGGAGGGGTCGAGAGACCCAGTACTTC.

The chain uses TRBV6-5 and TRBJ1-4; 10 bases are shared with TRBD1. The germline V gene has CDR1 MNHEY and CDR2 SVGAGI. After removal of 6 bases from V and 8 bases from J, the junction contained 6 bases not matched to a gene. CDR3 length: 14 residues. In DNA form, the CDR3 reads TGTGCCAGCAGGGGGACAGGGGCTCGGGAAAAACTGTTTTTT. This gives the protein CASRGTGAREKLFF.

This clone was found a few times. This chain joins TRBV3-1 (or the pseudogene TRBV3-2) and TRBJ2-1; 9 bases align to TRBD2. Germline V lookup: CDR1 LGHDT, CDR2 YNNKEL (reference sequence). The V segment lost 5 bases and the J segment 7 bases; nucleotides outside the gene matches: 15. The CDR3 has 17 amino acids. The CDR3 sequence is CASSSLLSGSWRNEQFF. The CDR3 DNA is TGTGCCAGCAGCAGCCTACTTAGCGGGAGTTGGCGAAATGAGCAGTTCTTC.

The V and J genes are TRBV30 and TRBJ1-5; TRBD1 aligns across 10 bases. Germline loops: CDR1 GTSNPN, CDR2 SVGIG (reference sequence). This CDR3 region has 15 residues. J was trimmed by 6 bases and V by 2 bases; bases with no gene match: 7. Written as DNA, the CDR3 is TGTGCCTGGAGTACGGGACAGGGGAACGGTCAGCCCCAGCATTTT. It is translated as CAWSTGQGNGQPQHF.

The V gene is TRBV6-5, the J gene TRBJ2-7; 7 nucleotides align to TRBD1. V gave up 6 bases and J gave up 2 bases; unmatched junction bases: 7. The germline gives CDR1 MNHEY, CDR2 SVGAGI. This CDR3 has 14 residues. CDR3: CASRNWDSPYEQYF. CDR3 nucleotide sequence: TGTGCCAGCAGGAATTGGGACAGCCCCTACGAGCAGTACTTC.

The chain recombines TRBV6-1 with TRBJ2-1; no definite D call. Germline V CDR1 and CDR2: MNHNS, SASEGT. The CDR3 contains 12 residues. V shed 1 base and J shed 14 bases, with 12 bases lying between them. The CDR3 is CASSEGNGPKFF. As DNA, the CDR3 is TGTGCCAGCAGTGAAGGAAACGGTCCCAAGTTCTTC.

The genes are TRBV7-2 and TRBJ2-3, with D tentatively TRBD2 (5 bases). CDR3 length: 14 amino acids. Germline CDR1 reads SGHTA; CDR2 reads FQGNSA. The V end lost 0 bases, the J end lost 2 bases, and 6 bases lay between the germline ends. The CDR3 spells CASSLAGATDTQYF. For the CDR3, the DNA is TGTGCCAGCAGCTTAGCGGGAGCCACAGATACGCAGTATTTT.

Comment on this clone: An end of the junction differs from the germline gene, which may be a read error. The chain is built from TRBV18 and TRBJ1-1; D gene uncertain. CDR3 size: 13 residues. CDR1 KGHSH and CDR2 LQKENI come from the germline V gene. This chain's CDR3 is CTSSPSGDTEAFF. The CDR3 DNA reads TGTACCAGCTCACCATCCGGGGACACTGAAGCTTTCTTT.

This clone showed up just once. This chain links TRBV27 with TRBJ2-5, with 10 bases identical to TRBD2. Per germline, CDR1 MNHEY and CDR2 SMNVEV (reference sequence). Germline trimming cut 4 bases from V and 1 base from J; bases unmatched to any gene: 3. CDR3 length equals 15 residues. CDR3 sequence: CASSYERGGQETQYF. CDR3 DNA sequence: TGTGCCAGCAGTTATGAGCGGGGGGGCCAAGAGACCCAGTACTTC.

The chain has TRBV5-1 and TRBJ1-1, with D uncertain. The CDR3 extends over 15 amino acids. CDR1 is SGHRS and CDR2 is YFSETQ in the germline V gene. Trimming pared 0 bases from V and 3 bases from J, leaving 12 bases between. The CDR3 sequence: CASSLGARSDTEAFF. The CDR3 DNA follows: TGCGCCAGCAGCTTGGGGGCCAGATCGGACACTGAAGCTTTCTTT.